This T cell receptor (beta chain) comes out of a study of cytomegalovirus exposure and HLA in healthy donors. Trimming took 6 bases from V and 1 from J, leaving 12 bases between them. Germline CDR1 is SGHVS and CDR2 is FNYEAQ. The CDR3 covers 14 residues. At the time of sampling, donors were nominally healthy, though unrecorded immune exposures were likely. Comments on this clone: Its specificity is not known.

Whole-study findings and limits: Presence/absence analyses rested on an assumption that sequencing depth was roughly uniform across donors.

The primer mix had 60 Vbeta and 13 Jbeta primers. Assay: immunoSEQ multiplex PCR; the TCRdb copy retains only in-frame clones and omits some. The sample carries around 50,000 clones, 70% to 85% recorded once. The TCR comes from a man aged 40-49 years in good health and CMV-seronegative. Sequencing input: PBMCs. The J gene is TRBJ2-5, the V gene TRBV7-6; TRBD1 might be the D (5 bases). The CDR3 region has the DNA TGTGCCAGCAGTTCCCAGGGCACCCAAGAGACCCAGTACTTC. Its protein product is CASSSQGTQETQYF. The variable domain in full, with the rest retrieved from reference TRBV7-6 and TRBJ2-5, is GAGVSQSPRYKVTKRGQDVALRCDPISGHVSLYWYRQALGQGPEFLTYFNYEAQQDKSGLPNDRFSAERPEGSISTLTIQRTEQRDSAMYRCASSSQGTQETQYFGPGTRLLVL.